These 12 T cell receptor beta chains were sequenced from one sample in a study of blood T cell repertoires in COVID-19. Only in-frame clones appear in the TCRdb table, and some are missing; sequencing was by immunoSEQ multiplex PCR. The sample shows some 190,000 clones, roughly 76% of them seen only once. The sample comprised peripheral blood. These receptors were obtained from a woman in her thirties or forties with COVID-19, enrolled during active disease.

J is TRBJ2-1 and V is TRBV27; weak D call: TRBD1 (5 bases). This CDR3 spans 14 amino acids. The germline V and J ends were trimmed by 4 bases and 7 bases, with 14 bases remaining between them. Germline V CDR1 and CDR2: MNHEY, SMNVEV (reference sequence). CDR3 region: CASSWSVGLNEQFF. As DNA, the CDR3 is TGTGCCAGCAGTTGGTCAGTGGGGCTGAATGAGCAGTTCTTC.

The chain recombines TRBV6-5 with TRBJ1-2; D possibly corresponds to TRBD1 (6 bases). In germline, CDR1 is MNHEY, CDR2 SVGAGI. Trimming shortened V by 2 bases and J by 5 bases, and 15 bases separated the two germline ends. There are 15 residues in the CDR3. Here the CDR3 DNA reads TGTGCCAGCAGTTACCATAGGCGGACAGAATATGGCTACACCTTC. Its translation: CASSYHRRTEYGYTF.

The gene calls are TRBV5-4 and TRBJ1-4, with D possibly being TRBD1 (6 bases). Trimming stripped 0 bases from V and 6 bases from J, with 12 bases between. In germline, CDR1 is SGHNT, CDR2 YYREEE (reference sequence). The CDR3 covers 15 residues. The CDR3 sequence is CASSLAGGRDEKLFF. The CDR3 bases are TGTGCCAGCAGCTTGGCCGGGGGGCGTGATGAAAAACTGTTTTTT.

The chain has TRBV27 and TRBJ2-3, with 10 positions matching TRBD1. The CDR3 spans 14 residues. Germline loops: CDR1 MNHEY, CDR2 SMNVEV (reference sequence). V dropped 6 bases and J dropped 7; count of bases not matched to a gene: 7. In DNA form, the CDR3 reads TGTGCCAGCAGACCGGGACAGGGGACGCATACGCAGTATTTT. Translated, it gives CASRPGQGTHTQYF.

CDR3 amino acids: CASTTLAGVSEQYF. Here the CDR3 DNA reads TGTGCCAGCACTACCCTAGCGGGAGTTTCCGAGCAGTACTTC. The chain employs TRBV6-5 and TRBJ2-7, with 10 positions matching TRBD2. V lost 7 bases to trimming and J lost 6 bases; unmatched junction nucleotides: 9. Per the germline V gene, CDR1 is MNHEY and CDR2 is SVGAGI. The CDR3 consists of 14 residues.

The chain links TRBV18 to TRBJ2-1, with 9 bases that match TRBD1. J was trimmed by 3 bases and V by 3 bases; bases with no gene match: 6. The CDR3 consists of 16 residues. The V gene's germline CDR1 is KGHSH and CDR2 LQKENI. The CDR3 spells CASSPYPGQGYNEQFF. As DNA, the CDR3 is TGTGCCAGCTCACCCTATCCGGGACAGGGCTACAATGAGCAGTTCTTC.

This clone was seen only a few times. The chain is built from TRBV21-1 and TRBJ2-2; the table's D call TRBD2 went unverified against the DNA. TRBV21-1 is termed a pseudogene. The length of the CDR3 is 12 residues. CDR3 bases: TGTGCCAGCAGACTAGCCGCCGGGGAGCTGTTTTTT. This codes for CASRLAAGELFF.

The chain combines TRBV5-1 with TRBJ2-5; 12 positions agree with TRBD1. The CDR3 sequence is 15 residues long. CDR1 and CDR2 (germline): SGHRS, YFSETQ. The J segment lost 1 base and the V segment lost 7 bases, leaving 5 bases of the junction unmatched. The CDR3 reads CASGRDRGPQETQYF. The CDR3 nucleotides read TGCGCCAGCGGCCGGGACAGGGGGCCCCAAGAGACCCAGTACTTC.

This sequence joins TRBV4-2 and TRBJ2-7; D may be TRBD1 (5 bases). Germline CDR1 LGHNA, CDR2 YNFKEQ. CDR3 length: 15 residues. V lost 4 bases to trimming and J lost 7 bases, with 20 bases between them. The chain's CDR3 is CASSPHRTTTGEQYF. The CDR3 DNA sequence: TGTGCCAGCAGCCCTCACAGGACAACTACTGGGGAGCAGTACTTC.

This clone was detected once. CDR3 DNA sequence: TGCAGCGTTACCCAGGGAGGATCGGGAAACACCATATATTTT. This gives the protein CSVTQGGSGNTIYF. The rearrangement joins TRBV29-1 to TRBJ1-3; weak D call: TRBD1 (5 bases). The germline V and J ends were trimmed by 5 bases and 4 bases, with 15 bases remaining between them. CDR1 is SQVTM, CDR2 ANQGSEA, per germline. This CDR3 contains 14 residues.

V gene TRBV2 combines with J gene TRBJ1-6; D gene unclear. Germline V gene lookup returns CDR1 SNHLY and CDR2 FYNNEI. The germline V and J ends were trimmed by 1 base and 13 bases, with 8 bases remaining between them. The CDR3 has 12 residues. DNA for the CDR3: TGTGCCAGCAGTGAAGTGGCATGGCCCCTCCACTTT. Residues: CASSEVAWPLHF.

The chain combines TRBV30 with TRBJ1-2; D is possibly TRBD1 (5 bases). V was cut by 0 bases and J by 0 bases, with 8 bases left in between. The germline gives CDR1 GTSNPN, CDR2 SVGIG (reference sequence). There are 14 residues in the CDR3. The CDR3 sequence is CAWSVQTANYGYTF. In DNA form, the CDR3 reads TGTGCCTGGAGTGTACAGACAGCTAACTATGGCTACACCTTC.